This TCR beta chain was profiled in a study of cytotoxic CD8 clonotypes in ibrutinib-treated CLL. General study results and limits: The clonality went up when patients responded to ibrutinib and dropped back toward baseline at progression. Under treatment, the uncommon public clonotypes either contracted or remained stable.

TCRdb's copy holds only in-frame clones and misses some; the assay was immunoSEQ multiplex PCR. The repertoire holds about 43,000 clones, 60% to 75% seen once, with 9.5% to 15% in the top ten. This CDR3 contains 13 residues. Germline V gene lookup returns CDR1 SGHTA and CDR2 FQGTGA. The V segment lost 3 bases and the J segment 3 bases; nucleotides outside the gene matches: 1. Turning to this clone: What it binds is unknown.

This receptor was obtained from a human donor with chronic lymphocytic leukemia. This rearrangement joins TRBV7-3 to TRBJ1-1; TRBD1 agrees at 7 bases. This specimen was PBMCs, taken after 12 months of ibrutinib treatment. As DNA, the CDR3 is TGTGCCAGCAGCTTTGGACAGGACACTGAAGCTTTCTTT. This encodes CASSFGQDTEAFF.